Following are 18 T cell receptor beta chains from one sample sequenced in a study of blood T cell repertoires in COVID-19. The protocol was immunoSEQ multiplex PCR, while the TCRdb copy is restricted to in-frame clones and leaves out a portion. The table has about 150,000 clones, around 83% seen once. The sequencing input was peripheral blood. The receptors stem from a woman aged 70-85 years who had recovered from COVID-19.

The chain carries TRBV6-5 and TRBJ2-5; possibly TRBD1 for D (5 bases). V lost 5 bases, J lost 5 bases, and 15 bases lay in between. The length of the CDR3 is 14 residues. Germline V gene lookup returns CDR1 MNHEY and CDR2 SVGAGI. CDR3 DNA: TGTGCCAGCAGTCCCCCGCCAGGGTTGGAGACCCAGTACTTC. Translation: CASSPPPGLETQYF.

The gene calls are TRBV19 and TRBJ1-3; D is unresolved. The CDR3 totals 15 residues. Trimming took 1 base from V and 2 from J, leaving 9 bases between them. Germline CDR1 and CDR2: LNHDA and SQIVND (reference sequence). The CDR3 protein is CASSIAPGAGNTIYF. CDR3 nucleotide sequence: TGTGCCAGTAGTATAGCCCCCGGGGCTGGAAACACCATATATTTT.

For the CDR3, the DNA is TGTGCCAGCAGTCCCCCGTGGGCGGGAGCGAACACCGGGGAGCTGTTTTTT. Translated: CASSPPWAGANTGELFF. V gene TRBV28 combines with J gene TRBJ2-2, with 7 positions matching TRBD2. Germline V CDR1 and CDR2: MDHEN, SYDVKM. V trimming: 5 bases; J trimming: 0 bases; junction bases outside the gene matches: 9. The CDR3 totals 17 residues.

V gene TRBV12-5 combines with J gene TRBJ2-1; 7 nucleotides agree with TRBD2. Looked up from germline, CDR1 is LGHNT and CDR2 is FRNRAP. V trimming: 6 bases; J trimming: 3 bases; junction bases outside the gene matches: 14. This CDR3 is 17 amino acids long. The CDR3 bases are TGTGCTAGTGGCACACGGGGCGGGGGATCCCTCTACAATGAGCAGTTCTTC. Amino acid sequence: CASGTRGGGSLYNEQFF. The entire variable domain, with the rest obtained from reference TRBV12-5 and TRBJ2-1, is as follows: DARVTQTPRHKVTEMGQEVTMRCQPILGHNTVFWYRQTMMQGLELLAYFRNRAPLDDSGMPKDRFSAEMPDATLATLKIQPSEPRDSAVYFCASGTRGGGSLYNEQFFGPGTRLTVL.

The rearrangement links TRBV18 to TRBJ2-2; D may be TRBD1 (6 bases). V lost 0 bases to trimming and J lost 5 bases, with 7 bases between them. The CDR3 is made up of 14 amino acids. Germline CDR1 KGHSH, CDR2 LQKENI. The CDR3 coding sequence is TGTGCCAGCTCACCACCGGACAGAACCGGGGAGCTGTTTTTT. This codes for CASSPPDRTGELFF.

This rearrangement joins TRBV4-1 to TRBJ2-3; 7 bases fit TRBD1. Germline V gene sequence: CDR1 MGHRA, CDR2 YSYEKL. V lost 4 bases, J lost 4 bases, and 11 bases stayed unmatched. The CDR3 sequence is 16 residues long. The CDR3 sequence is CASSLGRQGRADTQYF. DNA for the CDR3: TGCGCCAGCAGCCTAGGGCGACAGGGTAGGGCAGATACGCAGTATTTT.

The chain couples TRBV5-4 to TRBJ1-1; D uncertain. Deletions cut 1 base from V and 3 bases from J, with 10 bases between. The germline V gene encodes CDR1 SGHNT and CDR2 YYREEE (reference sequence). The CDR3 is 14 amino acids. The CDR3 DNA sequence: TGTGCCAGCAGCTTGTCTTTCGGGGACACTGAAGCTTTCTTT. Its protein product is CASSLSFGDTEAFF.

CDR3 coding DNA: TGTGCCAGCAGCTTAGCCGGGGGGCGCTATCCAGAGACCCAGTACTTC. Protein: CASSLAGGRYPETQYF. V gene TRBV7-9 combines with J gene TRBJ2-5; D possibly corresponds to TRBD2 (7 bases). Trimming cost V 0 bases and J 4 bases, with 15 bases left between them. The CDR3 is made up of 16 amino acids. Germline V lookup: CDR1 SEHNR, CDR2 FQNEAQ (reference sequence).

The chain links TRBV3-1 (or the pseudogene TRBV3-2) to TRBJ2-7, with TRBD2 matching 10 bases. CDR3 size: 16 residues. Unmatched junction bases numbered 2, after V lost 0 bases and J lost 0 bases. In germline, CDR1 is LGHDT, CDR2 YNNKEL (reference sequence). The DNA of the CDR3 is TGTGCCAGCAGCCAAGAGGTAGCGGGGGGCTCCTACGAGCAGTACTTC. This sequence encodes CASSQEVAGGSYEQYF.

The CDR3 DNA follows: TGTGCCATCAGGGTAAGACAGGGGGCCACTGAAGCTTTCTTT. This translates into CAIRVRQGATEAFF. The chain carries TRBV10-3 and TRBJ1-1, with 10 bases that match TRBD1. The CDR3 has 14 amino acids. The V and J ends lost 6 bases and 4 bases, in that order; junction bases with no gene match: 5. The V gene's germline CDR1 is ENHRY and CDR2 SYGVKD.

This chain connects TRBV7-9 to TRBJ2-6; no clear D gene. Germline CDR1 SEHNR, CDR2 FQNEAQ (reference sequence). V gave up 5 bases and J gave up 0 bases, with 11 bases separating them. The CDR3 length is 16 residues. CDR3 residues: CASSRALRSGANVLTF. The DNA of the CDR3 is TGTGCCAGCAGCCGAGCGCTCCGCTCTGGGGCCAACGTCCTGACTTTC.

The chain employs TRBV6-5 and TRBJ2-3; perhaps TRBD1 as D (8 bases). Germline V gene lookup returns CDR1 MNHEY and CDR2 SVGAGI. V was trimmed by 6 bases and J by 11 bases, leaving 15 bases between them. The CDR3 contains 12 residues. The CDR3 nucleotides are TGTGCCAGCAGACCGGGGGGACAGGAGCAGTATTTT. Translation gives CASRPGGQEQYF.

The sample holds a few counts of this clone. The chain is built from TRBV9 and TRBJ2-3; 9 positions agree with TRBD2. After removal of 6 bases from V and 1 base from J, the junction contained 6 bases not matched to a gene. This CDR3 region has 15 residues. The germline V gene encodes CDR1 SGDLS and CDR2 YYNGEE. CDR3 protein: CASTSGGIGTDTQYF. The CDR3 DNA is TGTGCCAGCACAAGCGGGGGGATTGGCACAGATACGCAGTATTTT.

The chain couples TRBV7-8 to TRBJ2-7, with D maybe TRBD1 (6 bases). In germline, CDR1 is SGHVS, CDR2 FQNEAQ. The CDR3 is 17 residues long. The germline V and J ends were trimmed by 5 bases and 1 base, with 21 bases remaining between them. CDR3 amino acids: CASSTLPGAGASYEQYF. The CDR3 region has the DNA TGTGCCAGCAGCACATTGCCCGGGGCAGGGGCTTCCTACGAGCAGTACTTC.

This clone showed up just a few times. V gene TRBV4-2 combines with J gene TRBJ1-2; 9 bases map to TRBD1. This CDR3 has 16 residues. The trim removed 1 base at V and 7 bases at J, leaving 10 bases unmatched. CDR1 is LGHNA and CDR2 is YNFKEQ in the germline V gene. CDR3 sequence: CASSQGGQGQGGGYTF. The CDR3 DNA reads as TGTGCCAGCAGCCAAGGTGGGCAGGGACAGGGTGGTGGCTACACCTTC.

V is TRBV9 and J is TRBJ2-5; 16 positions agree with TRBD2. This CDR3 comprises 17 residues. Germline V gene data show CDR1 as SGDLS and CDR2 as YYNGEE. Trimming cost V 3 bases and J 4 bases; bases outside gene matches: 6. The CDR3 bases are TGTGCCAGCAGCGCCGGGACTAGCGGGAGGGCCCTAGAGACCCAGTACTTC. Its protein is CASSAGTSGRALETQYF.

V usage is TRBV16 and J usage is TRBJ2-7, with 9 bases matching TRBD1. Unmatched junction bases numbered 14, after V lost 4 bases and J lost 1 base. The CDR3 contains 18 residues. Germline V CDR1 and CDR2: KGHSY, FQNENV. The CDR3 region has the DNA TGTGCCAGCAGCCGACCCGGGACAGGGCCCCGACTTTCCTACGAGCAGTACTTC. Translating gives CASSRPGTGPRLSYEQYF.

This clone was seen more than once but under ten times. CDR3 nucleotide sequence: TGCGCCAGCAGCCCGGGGACAGTCCGGACTGAAGCTTTCTTT. Translation gives CASSPGTVRTEAFF. The V and J genes are TRBV5-1 and TRBJ1-1, with 7 nucleotides matching TRBD1. Trimming cost V 4 bases and J 5 bases; bases outside gene matches: 8. The CDR3 totals 14 residues. Germline V gene data show CDR1 as SGHRS and CDR2 as YFSETQ. Supplemented by reference TRBV5-1 and TRBJ1-1, the full variable domain reads KAGVTQTPRYLIKTRGQQVTLSCSPISGHRSVSWYQQTPGQGLQFLFEYFSETQRNKGNFPGRFSGRQFSNSRSEMNVSTLELGDSALYLCASSPGTVRTEAFFGQGTRLTVV.